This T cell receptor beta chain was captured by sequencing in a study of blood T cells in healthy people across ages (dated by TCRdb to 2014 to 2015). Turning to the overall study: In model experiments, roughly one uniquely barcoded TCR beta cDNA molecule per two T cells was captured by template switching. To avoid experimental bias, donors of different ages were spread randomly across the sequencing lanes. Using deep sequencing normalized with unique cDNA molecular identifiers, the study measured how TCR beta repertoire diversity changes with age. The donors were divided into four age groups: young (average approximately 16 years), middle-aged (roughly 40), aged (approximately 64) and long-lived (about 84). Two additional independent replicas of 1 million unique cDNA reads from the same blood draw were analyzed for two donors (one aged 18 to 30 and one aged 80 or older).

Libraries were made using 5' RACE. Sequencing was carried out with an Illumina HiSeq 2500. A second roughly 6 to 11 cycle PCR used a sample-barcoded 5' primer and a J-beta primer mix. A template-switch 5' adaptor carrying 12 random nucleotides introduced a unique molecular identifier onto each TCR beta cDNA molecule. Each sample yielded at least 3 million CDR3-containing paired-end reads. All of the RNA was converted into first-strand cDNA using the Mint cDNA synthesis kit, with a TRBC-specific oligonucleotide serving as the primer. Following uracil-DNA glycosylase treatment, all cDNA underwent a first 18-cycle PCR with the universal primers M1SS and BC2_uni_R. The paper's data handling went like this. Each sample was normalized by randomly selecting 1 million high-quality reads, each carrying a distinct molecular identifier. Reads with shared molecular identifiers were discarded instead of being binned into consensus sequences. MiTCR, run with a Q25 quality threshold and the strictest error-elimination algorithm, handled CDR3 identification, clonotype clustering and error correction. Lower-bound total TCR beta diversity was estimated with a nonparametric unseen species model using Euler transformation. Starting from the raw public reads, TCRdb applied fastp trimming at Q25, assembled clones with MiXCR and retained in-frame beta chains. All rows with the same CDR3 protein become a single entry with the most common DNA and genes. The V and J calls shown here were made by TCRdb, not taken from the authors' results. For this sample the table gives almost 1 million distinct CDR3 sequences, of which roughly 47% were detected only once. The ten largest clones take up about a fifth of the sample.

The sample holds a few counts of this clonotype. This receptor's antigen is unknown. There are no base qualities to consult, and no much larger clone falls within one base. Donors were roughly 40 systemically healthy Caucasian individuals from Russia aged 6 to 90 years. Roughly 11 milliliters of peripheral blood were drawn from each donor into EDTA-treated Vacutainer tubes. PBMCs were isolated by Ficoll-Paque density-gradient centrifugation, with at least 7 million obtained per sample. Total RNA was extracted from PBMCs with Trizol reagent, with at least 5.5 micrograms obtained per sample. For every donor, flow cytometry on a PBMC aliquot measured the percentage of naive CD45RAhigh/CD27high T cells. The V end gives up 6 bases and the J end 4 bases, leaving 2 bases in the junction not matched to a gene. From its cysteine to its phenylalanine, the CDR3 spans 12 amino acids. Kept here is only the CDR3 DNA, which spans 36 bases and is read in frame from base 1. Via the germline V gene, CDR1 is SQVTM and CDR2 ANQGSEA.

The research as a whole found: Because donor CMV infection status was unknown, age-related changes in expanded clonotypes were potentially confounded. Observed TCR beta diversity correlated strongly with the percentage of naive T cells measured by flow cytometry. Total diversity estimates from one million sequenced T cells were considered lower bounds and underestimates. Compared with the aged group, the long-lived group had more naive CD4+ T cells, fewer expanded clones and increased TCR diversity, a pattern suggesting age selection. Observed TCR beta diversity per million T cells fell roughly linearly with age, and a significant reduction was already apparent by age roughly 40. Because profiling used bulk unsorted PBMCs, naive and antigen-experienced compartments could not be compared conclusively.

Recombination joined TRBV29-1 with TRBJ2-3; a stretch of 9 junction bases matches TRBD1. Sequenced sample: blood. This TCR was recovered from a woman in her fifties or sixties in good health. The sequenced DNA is TGCAGCGTACGGACAGGGGCAGATACGCAGTATTTT. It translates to CSVRTGADTQYF.